The 26 T cell receptor beta chains presented below share a single source sample, sequenced in a study of T cell changes during pregnancy in multiple sclerosis. Assay: immunoSEQ multiplex PCR; the TCRdb copy retains only in-frame clones and omits some. This sample carries about 40,000 clones, roughly 90% of them seen once, and the ten largest clones take 13%. This specimen consisted of CD8+ T cells from peripheral blood mononuclear cells, obtained in the first trimester of pregnancy. These receptors originate from a female donor with multiple sclerosis, enrolled in a pregnancy study.

This sequence joins TRBV7-5 and TRBJ2-1; the D call of TRBD2 is as the table states it, not checked on the DNA. TRBV7-5 is recorded as a pseudogene. There are 16 residues in the CDR3. CDR3 loop: CARSLGGGPPHNEQFF. CDR3 DNA: TGTGCCAGAAGCTTGGGCGGGGGGCCTCCTCACAATGAGCAGTTCTTC.

The chain's CDR3 is CASSPLGGRGFYGNTIYF. The CDR3 DNA reads TGTGCCAGCAGCCCCCTAGGGGGCCGGGGCTTTTATGGAAACACCATATATTTT. J is TRBJ1-3 and V is TRBV27, with 7 bases lining up with TRBD1. Germline V gene data show CDR1 as MNHEY and CDR2 as SMNVEV (reference sequence). V dropped 6 bases and J dropped 3; count of bases not matched to a gene: 17. The length of the CDR3 is 18 residues.

J is TRBJ2-2 and V is TRBV19, with a possible D match to TRBD1 (6 bases). The ends were cut back, 8 bases at V and 8 bases at J, with 24 bases in the middle. The CDR3 loop spans 16 amino acids. CDR1 and CDR2 (germline): LNHDA, SQIVND (reference sequence). CDR3 coding DNA: TGTGCCAGTTCGATCCAACCGGGACACTCCGGGGGGGAGCTGTTTTTT. Translated, it gives CASSIQPGHSGGELFF.

The chain is built from TRBV2 and TRBJ2-2; TRBD1 aligns across 12 bases. CDR3 length equals 15 residues. Per the germline V gene, CDR1 is SNHLY and CDR2 is FYNNEI. V was pared by 6 bases and J by 5 bases, with 4 bases of the junction left unmatched. The CDR3 sequence is CASSGTGGRTGELFF. CDR3 in DNA: TGTGCCAGCAGCGGGACAGGGGGCCGAACCGGGGAGCTGTTTTTT. Using reference TRBV2 and TRBJ2-2 for the parts outside the CDR3, the full variable domain is EPEVTQTPSHQVTQMGQEVILRCVPISNHLYFYWYRQILGQKVEFLVSFYNNEISEKSEIFDDQFSVERPDGSNFTLKIRSTKLEDSAMYFCASSGTGGRTGELFFGEGSRLTVL.

The sample holds one count of this clone. The rearrangement links TRBV5-1 to TRBJ1-5; D may be TRBD1 (5 bases). The CDR3 runs to 14 residues. Germline loops: CDR1 SGHRS, CDR2 YFSETQ. Trimming removed 4 bases at V and 7 bases at J, with 15 bases between. The CDR3, as DNA: TGCGCCAGCAGCCTGGATAGTGGGGGGCAGCCCCAGCATTTT. Translation gives CASSLDSGGQPQHF.

The V gene is TRBV6-6, the J gene TRBJ1-1; unclear D gene. Trimming stripped 0 bases from V and 1 base from J, with 6 bases between. CDR3 length equals 14 residues. In germline, CDR1 is MNHNY, CDR2 SVGAGI (reference sequence). CDR3 coding DNA: TGTGCCAGCAGTTACTCGAACAAGAACACTGAAGCTTTCTTT. Its translation is CASSYSNKNTEAFF.

As DNA, the CDR3 is TGTGCCAGCTCGCAGGGGGCTGGAGAAAAACTGTTTTTT. Translating gives CASSQGAGEKLFF. V usage is TRBV9 and J usage is TRBJ1-4; 8 nucleotides align to TRBD1. J gave up 8 bases and V 7 bases, and 7 bases lay outside the gene matches. Looked up from germline, CDR1 is SGDLS and CDR2 is YYNGEE. This CDR3 spans 13 amino acids.

The rearrangement joins TRBV4-1 to TRBJ2-1, with D maybe TRBD1 (6 bases). Germline V gene sequence: CDR1 MGHRA, CDR2 YSYEKL. V dropped 1 base and J dropped 0 bases, with 16 bases sitting between them. The CDR3 is 18 residues long. The CDR3 DNA sequence: TGCGCCAGCAGCCAAGCCTACAGAGGACAGCCCTCCTACAATGAGCAGTTCTTC. This translates into CASSQAYRGQPSYNEQFF.

The chain employs TRBV27 and TRBJ2-1, with 8 bases matching TRBD2. Germline lookup yields CDR1 MNHEY and CDR2 SMNVEV (reference sequence). Trimming cost V 3 bases and J 7 bases; bases outside gene matches: 5. The CDR3 contains 14 residues. The CDR3 nucleotides are TGTGCCAGCAGTTTGCGGGGGGAGAGGAATGAGCAGTTCTTC. Its protein product is CASSLRGERNEQFF.

The CDR3 coding sequence is TGTGCCAGCGGACTAGGCAGCTACGAGCAGTACTTC. Residues: CASGLGSYEQYF. This chain connects TRBV6-1 to TRBJ2-7; 7 bases line up with TRBD2. The CDR3 has 12 residues. Germline V gene data show CDR1 as MNHNS and CDR2 as SASEGT. The J segment lost 3 bases and the V segment lost 8 bases, leaving 4 bases of the junction unmatched.

This chain uses TRBV27 with TRBJ2-7; the match to TRBD1 covers 7 bases. The germline V gene has CDR1 MNHEY and CDR2 SMNVEV (reference sequence). The CDR3 totals 14 residues. V shed 3 bases, J shed 1 base, and the junction held 3 bases outside the gene matches. This CDR3 reads CASSFTTGSYEQYF. In nucleotides, the CDR3 is TGTGCCAGCAGTTTCACGACAGGGTCCTACGAGCAGTACTTC.

The V call is TRBV9, the J call TRBJ2-3, with a tentative D call TRBD1 (8 bases). This CDR3 spans 13 amino acids. Per germline, CDR1 SGDLS and CDR2 YYNGEE. V was shortened by 4 bases and J by 7 bases, with 13 bases between the two germline ends. In DNA, the CDR3 is TGTGCCAGCAGCCCACAGGGGGGGAATACGCAGTATTTT. Translation: CASSPQGGNTQYF.

The chain has TRBV10-2 and TRBJ2-7; 9 bases fit TRBD2. The CDR3 is made up of 13 amino acids. CDR1 and CDR2 from the germline V gene are WSHSY and SAAADI. Trimming cost V 7 bases and J 0 bases; bases outside gene matches: 1. The CDR3 DNA is TGCGCCAGCACAGCGGGGGGCTCCTACGAGCAGTACTTC. Translation gives CASTAGGSYEQYF.

V and J are TRBV13 and TRBJ2-1; no clear D. Germline V gene sequence: CDR1 PRHDT, CDR2 FYEKMQ (reference sequence). Between the trimmed V and J ends, which lost 0 bases and 2 bases, there was a span of 17 bases. CDR3 length equals 18 residues. CDR3 in DNA: TGTGCCAGCAGCTTAGGCCAGCAGGAACTCCTCCCCTACAATGAGCAGTTCTTC. This gives the protein CASSLGQQELLPYNEQFF.

CDR3 nucleotide sequence: TGTGCCAGCAGCGGACGGAGGGACAGCGCCCTCAATGAGCAGTTCTTC. Translated: CASSGRRDSALNEQFF. This chain links TRBV9 with TRBJ2-1; a weak D match, TRBD1 (7 bases). The length of the CDR3 is 16 residues. The V end lost 3 bases, the J end lost 6 bases, and 19 bases lay between the germline ends. Germline CDR1 and CDR2: SGDLS and YYNGEE.

The chain uses TRBV27 and TRBJ1-2; a possible D gene is TRBD1 (5 bases). V shed 2 bases and J shed 5 bases, with 15 bases lying between them. This CDR3 is 15 amino acids long. CDR1 and CDR2 from the germline V gene are MNHEY and SMNVEV (reference sequence). This chain's CDR3 is CASSLQGTASYGYTF. DNA of the CDR3: TGTGCCAGCAGTTTACAGGGCACTGCTAGTTATGGCTACACCTTC.

This chain uses TRBV13 with TRBJ2-1; 9 bases fit TRBD2. Germline CDR1 reads PRHDT; CDR2 reads FYEKMQ (reference sequence). V lost 5 bases and J lost 4; bases outside the gene matches: 9. The CDR3 runs to 16 residues. The CDR3 DNA reads as TGTGCCAGCAGCGCCGGGACTAGCAATTCATACAATGAGCAGTTCTTC. It is translated as CASSAGTSNSYNEQFF.

The chain combines TRBV4-1 with TRBJ2-5, with TRBD2 matching over 8 bases. The length of the CDR3 is 18 residues. V gave up 0 bases and J gave up 2 bases; unmatched junction bases: 11. The germline V gene encodes CDR1 MGHRA and CDR2 YSYEKL. In nucleotides, the CDR3 is TGCGCCAGCAGCCAAGATGAGTGGGTAGCGGGGTATCAAGAGACCCAGTACTTC. Translating it yields CASSQDEWVAGYQETQYF.

The CDR3 DNA reads as TGTGCCAGCAGCCAAATAATTGAGGTGTTGAACACTGAAGCTTTCTTT. Translated, it gives CASSQIIEVLNTEAFF. The chain joins TRBV4-2 to TRBJ1-1; no reliable D call. The CDR3 covers 16 residues. The germline gives CDR1 LGHNA, CDR2 YNFKEQ. V was pared by 2 bases and J by 0 bases, with 13 bases between.

This chain uses TRBV5-1 with TRBJ2-7; tentative D call: TRBD2 (5 bases). Trimming took 4 bases from V and 3 from J, leaving 14 bases between them. This CDR3 contains 14 residues. Germline CDR1 is SGHRS and CDR2 is YFSETQ. CDR3 in DNA: TGCGCCAGCAGCCCGGGAACCTCCGTCTACGAGCAGTACTTC. This gives the protein CASSPGTSVYEQYF.

The gene calls are TRBV15 and TRBJ2-7; 9 bases match TRBD1. Germline CDR1 is LNHNV and CDR2 is YYDKDF (reference sequence). Trimming at V came to 5 bases and at J to 2 bases, leaving 7 bases not matched to a gene. The CDR3 is 15 residues long. The CDR3 region has the DNA TGTGCCACCAGCTCGGACAGGGGCCAAACCTACGAGCAGTACTTC. Its protein is CATSSDRGQTYEQYF.

The J gene is TRBJ2-2, the V gene TRBV9; D is perhaps TRBD1 (5 bases). V was pared by 0 bases and J by 1 base, with 13 bases between. The CDR3 is 17 amino acids. The V gene's germline CDR1 is SGDLS and CDR2 YYNGEE. This CDR3 reads CASSVATATVNTGELFF. CDR3 in DNA: TGTGCCAGCAGCGTAGCTACGGCGACAGTGAACACCGGGGAGCTGTTTTTT.

The CDR3: CASGGGPYGYTF. DNA for the CDR3: TGTGCCAGTGGCGGCGGCCCCTATGGCTACACCTTC. V and J are TRBV19 and TRBJ1-2; D is uncertain. The ends were cut back, 8 bases at V and 4 bases at J, with 11 bases in the middle. The CDR3 runs to 12 residues. The germline gives CDR1 LNHDA, CDR2 SQIVND (reference sequence).

The chain links TRBV11-2 to TRBJ1-5; weak D call: TRBD1 (5 bases). V was shortened by 5 bases and J by 2 bases, with 10 bases between the two germline ends. Germline V gene data show CDR1 as SGHAT and CDR2 as FQNNGV. CDR3 size: 14 residues. The CDR3 nucleotides are TGTGCCAGCAGCACGGGGGGAGGCAATCAGCCCCAGCATTTT. The encoded protein is CASSTGGGNQPQHF.

This clone occurred once. V gene TRBV6-1 combines with J gene TRBJ2-1, with 7 nucleotides matching TRBD1. This CDR3 contains 14 residues. Germline V gene sequence: CDR1 MNHNS, CDR2 SASEGT. V lost 4 bases to trimming and J lost 3 bases; unmatched junction nucleotides: 3. The chain's CDR3 is CASSATGDYNEQFF. In DNA, the CDR3 is TGTGCCAGCAGTGCAACAGGGGACTACAATGAGCAGTTCTTC.

The genes are TRBV11-2 and TRBJ2-7; 8 bases map to TRBD1. CDR3 length equals 15 residues. CDR1 SGHAT and CDR2 FQNNGV come from the germline V gene. V trimming: 3 bases; J trimming: 4 bases; junction bases outside the gene matches: 8. For the CDR3, the DNA is TGTGCCAGCAGCTTGACTACGACAGGGGTGTACGAGCAGTACTTC. Translated: CASSLTTTGVYEQYF.